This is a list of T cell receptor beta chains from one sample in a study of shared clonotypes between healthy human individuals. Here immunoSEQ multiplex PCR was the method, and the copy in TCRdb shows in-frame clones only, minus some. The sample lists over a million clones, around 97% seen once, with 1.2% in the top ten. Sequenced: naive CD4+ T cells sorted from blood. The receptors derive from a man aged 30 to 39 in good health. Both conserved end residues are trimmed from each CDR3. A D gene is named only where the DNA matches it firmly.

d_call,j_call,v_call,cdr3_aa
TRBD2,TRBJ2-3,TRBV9,ASSAMTSGITDTQY
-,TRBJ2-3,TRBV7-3,ASSLDRTDTQY
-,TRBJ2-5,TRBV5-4,ASSLPGGQTYQETQY
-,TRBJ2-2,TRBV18,ASSLFHRESGELF
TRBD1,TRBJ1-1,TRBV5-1,ASSLGQGGAF
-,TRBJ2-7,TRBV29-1,SVARNPNEQY
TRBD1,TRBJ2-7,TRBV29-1,SVETGGRHEQY
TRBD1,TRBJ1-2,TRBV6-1,ASSGHRGPNYGYT
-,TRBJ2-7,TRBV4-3,ASSQETGTYEQY
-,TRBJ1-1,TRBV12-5,ASGLTPLSRAF
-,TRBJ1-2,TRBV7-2,ASSLFEGRDYGYT
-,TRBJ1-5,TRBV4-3,ASSQDSNQPQH
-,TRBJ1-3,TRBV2,ASSDRARSGNTIY
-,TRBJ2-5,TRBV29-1,SEQGGSQETQY
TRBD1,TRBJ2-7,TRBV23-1,ASIGRGTETYEQY
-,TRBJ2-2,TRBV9,ASSETGFNTGELF
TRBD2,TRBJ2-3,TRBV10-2,ASNILAGGPTNTDTQY
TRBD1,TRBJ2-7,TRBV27,ASSSSFTRDSRGRGDYEQY
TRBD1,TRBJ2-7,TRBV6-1,ASATQGTPYEQY
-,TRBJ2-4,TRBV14,ASSFSGVNIQY
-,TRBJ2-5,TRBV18,ASSPNTGGRETQY
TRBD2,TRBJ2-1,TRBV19,ASRPAGVGLYEQF
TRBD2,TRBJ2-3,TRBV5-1,ASSSLTSGGGTDTQY
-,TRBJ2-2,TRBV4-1,ASSQENIAVELF
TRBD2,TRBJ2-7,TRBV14,ASSQDSLLAGAPGEQY
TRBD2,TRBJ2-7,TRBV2,ASIGLAGGTYEQY
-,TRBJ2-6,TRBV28,ASRSRVSGANVLT
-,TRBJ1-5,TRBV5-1,ASSLDVGNQPQH
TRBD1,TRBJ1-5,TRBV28,ASSSWTGLSNQPQH
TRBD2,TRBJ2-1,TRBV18,ASSRLAGDEQF
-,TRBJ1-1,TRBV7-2,ASSPTGGWIAF
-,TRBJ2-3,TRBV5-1,ASSLSHITTDTQY
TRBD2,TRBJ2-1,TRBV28,ASSLPQSSGRNNEQF
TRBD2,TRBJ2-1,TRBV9,AGSVDTLGRAAGNEQF
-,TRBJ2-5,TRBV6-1,ASSEAGQETQY
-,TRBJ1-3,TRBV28,ASGRGGYGNTIY
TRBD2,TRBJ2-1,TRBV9,ASSVAGEREGRNEQF
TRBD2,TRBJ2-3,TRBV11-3,ASSPGRGASSTDTQY